Given below is one T cell receptor (beta chain) in context. These data come from a study of control samples from healthy donors and cancer patients. Assay used: immunoSEQ multiplex PCR; TCRdb lists only in-frame clones, some missing. Found here are 200,000 to 250,000 clones, 85% to 95% of them singletons; the top ten hold about 1.6%. The germline CDR1 and CDR2 sequences are MDHEN and SYDVKM. V lost 3 bases and J lost 0, with 9 bases in between. The CDR3 contains 15 residues. V gene TRBV28 combines with J gene TRBJ1-3, with D uncertain. What was sequenced was blood. This clonotype was obtained from a man aged 50-60 years in good health. The CDR3 nucleotides read TGTGCCAGCAGTTTTGTCCGGCTCTCTGGAAACACCATATATTTT. This translates into CASSFVRLSGNTIYF.